This T cell receptor (beta chain) was documented in a study of identical twins. General study findings and limits: Because invariant MAIT and iNKT cells could be present, zero-insertion analyses could be partly confounded.

From the 5' RACE reads, TCRdb called clonotypes with MiXCR, one entry per CDR3 protein. The sample contains approximately 590,000 distinct CDR3 sequences, more than 9% of which appear only once. Among all donors, each was a healthy Caucasian. As for this clonotype: Its specificity is unknown.

Germline trimming cut 1 base from V and 4 bases from J; bases unmatched to any gene: 2. The CDR3 length is 14 residues. The germline CDR1 and CDR2 sequences are SGHDT and YYEEEE. These sequences were also reported in another study, on yellow fever vaccine responses in identical twins.

This sequence was found in a woman younger than 30 in good health. The sequencing input was PBMCs. The chain combines TRBV5-6 with TRBJ2-1, with 7 bases fitting TRBD2. CDR3 residues: CASSLNGGYNEQFF. The CDR3 DNA sequence: TGTGCCAGCAGCTTGAACGGGGGGTACAATGAGCAGTTCTTC.